In its sample, the clone carrying this T cell receptor (beta chain) is medium-sized (0.01 to 0.1%). The antigen is undetermined. This beta chain is a stray sequence in a library constructed for alpha chains; its clone size is not meaningful. MiXCR was run by TCRdb on the 5' RACE reads, yielding one entry per CDR3 protein. The sample records thousands of distinct CDR3 sequences, around 8% being singletons. Time point in this sample: sample taken at primary tumor resection. 72 TRACERx patients with early, untreated non-small cell lung cancer donated samples. Germline loops: CDR1 SGHRS, CDR2 YFSETQ. The V and J ends lost 6 bases and 5 bases, in that order; junction bases with no gene match: 10. The CDR3 contains 14 residues. The source of the sample is a study of spatial heterogeneity in lung cancer. Study-level points and caveats: How many expanded intratumoral alpha and beta TCRs were present tracked the tumor mutation count, which was a count of nonsynonymous mutations.

The source was lung tumor tissue, collected at surgery. The clonotype originates from a male donor with early-stage non-small cell lung cancer. This chain uses TRBV5-1 with TRBJ2-5; 7 positions match TRBD2. The DNA of the CDR3 is TGCGCCAGCACTCGGGTGGGAGGGCCGGAGACCCAGTACTTC. Translated, it gives CASTRVGGPETQYF.